This TCR beta chain is from a study of CD8 T cells in ankylosing spondylitis. TCRdb passed the 5' RACE reads through MiXCR, listing each CDR3 protein once. Among 200,000 to 250,000 distinct CDR3 sequences listed, under 30% were seen once. This clonotype has a count of ten or more. The sequence derives from a male donor with ankylosing spondylitis or in good health (not recorded which). Sample: blood, either unsorted or a sorted T cell fraction (not recorded which).

CDR3 sequence reads: CASSYDSAGIGTQYF. CDR3 in DNA: TGTGCCAGCAGTTACGATAGCGCAGGGATCGGGACCCAGTACTTC. This rearrangement joins TRBV6-5 to TRBJ2-5; either TRBD1 or TRBD2 may supply D (5 bases each). This CDR3 has 15 residues. V lost 2 bases to trimming and J lost 7 bases, with 17 bases between them. The V gene's germline CDR1 is MNHEY and CDR2 SVGAGI.